The 11 T cell receptor beta chains in this list originate from one sample, sequenced in a study of T cell changes during pregnancy in multiple sclerosis. Assay used: immunoSEQ multiplex PCR; TCRdb lists only in-frame clones, some missing. The data hold tens of thousands of clones, with around 91% observed a single time. The sequenced sample was peripheral blood, obtained in the third trimester of pregnancy. These receptors all stem from a female donor in good health, enrolled as a control in a pregnancy study.

J is TRBJ2-3 and V is TRBV18, with 8 positions matching TRBD1. Germline values: CDR1 KGHSH, CDR2 LQKENI. This CDR3 is 15 amino acids long. V shed 4 bases, J shed 2 bases, and the junction held 5 bases outside the gene matches. The CDR3 region has the DNA TGTGCCAGCTCACTCGGACAGGGTCCCACAGATACGCAGTATTTT. It encodes CASSLGQGPTDTQYF.

This sequence joins TRBV7-9 and TRBJ1-3, with TRBD1 matching 11 bases. J lost 2 bases, V lost 1 base, and 7 bases had no gene match. The CDR3 spans 18 residues. Germline V gene data show CDR1 as SEHNR and CDR2 as FQNEAQ (reference sequence). The CDR3 sequence: CASSLVGGTGGAGNTIYF. The CDR3 nucleotides read TGTGCCAGCAGCTTAGTAGGAGGGACAGGGGGTGCTGGAAACACCATATATTTT.

The chain is built from TRBV28 and TRBJ2-7; TRBD2 agrees at 12 bases. Germline CDR1 is MDHEN and CDR2 is SYDVKM. The CDR3 runs 20 residues. The ends lost 4 bases at V and 2 bases at J; junction bases unmatched: 18. CDR3 sequence: CASSCPPELAGGCRTYEQYF. CDR3 DNA sequence: TGTGCCAGCAGTTGCCCCCCCGAACTAGCGGGAGGCTGTCGAACCTACGAGCAGTACTTC.

The chain has TRBV4-2 and TRBJ1-4; 11 nucleotides agree with TRBD1. The CDR3 has 14 residues. Germline loops: CDR1 LGHNA, CDR2 YNFKEQ. V was clipped by 3 bases and J by 12 bases; unmatched bases: 6. CDR3 sequence reads: CASSQPGQGEELFF. In nucleotides, the CDR3 is TGTGCCAGCAGCCAGCCGGGACAGGGGGAGGAACTGTTTTTT.

The chain recombines TRBV27 with TRBJ2-1, with D perhaps matching TRBD2 (5 bases). V lost 6 bases, J lost 4 bases, and 10 bases lay in between. Germline CDR1 is MNHEY and CDR2 is SMNVEV (reference sequence). The CDR3 loop spans 13 amino acids. The CDR3: CASRPGLYNEQFF. Written as DNA, the CDR3 is TGTGCCAGCAGACCAGGACTGTACAATGAGCAGTTCTTC.

The chain joins TRBV27 to TRBJ2-3, with a possible D match to TRBD2 (5 bases). Germline loops: CDR1 MNHEY, CDR2 SMNVEV (reference sequence). V was shortened by 0 bases and J by 0 bases, with 10 bases between the two germline ends. This CDR3 is 16 amino acids long. The CDR3 reads CASSLSDWTSTDTQYF. Written as DNA, the CDR3 is TGTGCCAGCAGTTTATCGGACTGGACTAGCACAGATACGCAGTATTTT.

The chain recombines TRBV30 with TRBJ1-5; D gene uncertain. From germline, CDR1 is GTSNPN and CDR2 SVGIG (reference sequence). V was shortened by 5 bases and J by 2 bases, with 10 bases between the two germline ends. The CDR3 spans 13 residues. The CDR3 DNA reads as TGTGCCTGGGGAACTCAGGGCAATCAGCCCCAGCATTTT. Encoded protein: CAWGTQGNQPQHF.

CDR3 sequence reads: CASKLTGGIDNEQYF. CDR3 nucleotide sequence: TGTGCCAGCAAGTTAACTGGGGGGATAGATAACGAGCAGTACTTC. The chain links TRBV28 to TRBJ2-7; possible D gene TRBD2, 6 bases. The CDR3 runs 15 residues. Germline loops: CDR1 MDHEN, CDR2 SYDVKM. Between the trimmed V and J ends, which lost 7 bases and 5 bases, there was a span of 21 bases.

The gene calls are TRBV7-8 and TRBJ2-7; 9 bases align to TRBD2. V lost 2 bases, J lost 1 base, and 3 bases stayed unmatched. Germline-derived CDR1 and CDR2 are SGHVS and FQNEAQ. This CDR3 has 15 residues. CDR3 DNA sequence: TGTGCCAGCAGCTTACTAGCGGGGAGATCCTACGAGCAGTACTTC. It encodes CASSLLAGRSYEQYF.

The chain is built from TRBV6-5 and TRBJ2-1, with 7 positions matching TRBD2. J gave up 2 bases and V 2 bases, and 3 bases lay outside the gene matches. The CDR3 totals 15 residues. The germline CDR1 and CDR2 sequences are MNHEY and SVGAGI. CDR3 DNA sequence: TGTGCCAGCAGTTACGGGGGGGAGCCCTACAATGAGCAGTTCTTC. Translating gives CASSYGGEPYNEQFF.

The rearrangement joins TRBV6-6 to TRBJ2-1, with 7 nucleotides matching TRBD1. The trim removed 6 bases at V and 5 bases at J, leaving 7 bases unmatched. CDR3 length equals 14 residues. The germline V gene encodes CDR1 MNHNY and CDR2 SVGAGI (reference sequence). This chain's CDR3 is CASRYGTANNEQFF. The CDR3 coding sequence is TGTGCCAGCAGATACGGGACAGCCAACAATGAGCAGTTCTTC.